This T cell receptor (beta chain) was captured in a study of CD8 T cells in ankylosing spondylitis. The sample holds many counts of this clonotype. Antigen unknown. TCRdb reprocessed the 5' RACE reads via MiXCR and lists one record per CDR3 protein. The top ten hold roughly 23% of the sample, which has hundreds of thousands of distinct CDR3 sequences, over 9.5% seen once. Study observations and caveats: Clones linked to disease, bearing a CD8+ phenotype, were relatively rare in peripheral blood.

CDR1 is SGHRS, CDR2 YFSETQ, per germline. This CDR3 has 14 residues. The V and J ends lost 4 bases and 1 base respectively, with 11 bases between them. The sample comprised blood, either unsorted or a sorted T cell fraction (not recorded which). The clonotype comes from a male donor with ankylosing spondylitis or in good health (not recorded which). This sequence joins TRBV5-1 and TRBJ2-5, with D possibly matching TRBD2 (6 bases). The CDR3 bases are TGCGCCAGCAGCAGAGGGACTTCCCAAGAGACCCAGTACTTC. It translates to CASSRGTSQETQYF. Supplemented by reference TRBV5-1 and TRBJ2-5, the full variable domain reads KAGVTQTPRYLIKTRGQQVTLSCSPISGHRSVSWYQQTPGQGLQFLFEYFSETQRNKGNFPGRFSGRQFSNSRSEMNVSTLELGDSALYLCASSRGTSQETQYFGPGTRLLVL.